This T cell receptor (beta chain) was obtained from a study of blood T cells in healthy people across ages. The CDR3 has 11 residues. The V end lost 8 bases, the J end lost 5 bases, and 10 bases lay between the germline ends. Germline V lookup: CDR1 MDHEN, CDR2 SYDVKM. General study findings and limits: Diversity of TCR beta per million T cells declined in a roughly linear way with age.

A second about 7 to 12 cycle PCR used barcoded and J-beta primers. Each CDR3 protein gets one entry after TCRdb re-called the 5' RACE reads with MiXCR. Of over a million distinct CDR3 sequences listed, 45% are singletons. Of note for this clonotype: The antigen is undetermined.

Sequencing input: blood. The TCR comes from a woman aged 55-69 years in good health. The gene calls are TRBV28 and TRBJ2-7; possibly TRBD1 or TRBD2 for D (5 bases each). DNA of the CDR3: TGTGCCAGCCGGGGCCGAGACGAGCAGTACTTC. Its protein is CASRGRDEQYF. The full variable domain, in which reference TRBV28 and TRBJ2-7 provide the parts outside the CDR3, is DVKVTQSSRYLVKRTGEKVFLECVQDMDHENMFWYRQDPGLGLRLIYFSYDVKMKEKGDIPEGYSVSREKKERFSLILESASTNQTSMYLCASRGRDEQYFGPGTRLTVT.